This T cell receptor beta chain was sequenced in a study of blood T cells in healthy people across ages. Broader study findings: Whereas aged donors had fewer naive CD4+ cells, long-lived donors had more of them and higher diversity. Diversity was estimated from one million T cells, and these estimates were considered underestimates.

Concerning this clonotype: Antigen specificity is unknown.

With a J-beta primer mix and a sample-barcoded 5' primer, a second PCR ran 7 to 11 cycles. Each of the cDNA molecules was tagged by a template-switch adaptor with 12 random nucleotides. TCRdb re-called the 5' RACE reads with MiXCR, one entry per CDR3 protein. The table lists approximately 1.5 million distinct CDR3 sequences, roughly 43% of them singletons. Germline V CDR1 and CDR2: SGHTA, FQGNSA. The V gene end was trimmed by 5 bases and the J gene end by 5 bases; junction bases not matched to a gene: 6. The CDR3 runs to 15 residues. The chain has TRBV7-2 and TRBJ1-4; the match to TRBD1 covers 9 bases. The clonotype originates from a woman younger than 30 in good health. Sequenced: blood. Here the CDR3 reads CASSIHRGPNEKLFF. CDR3 nucleotides: TGTGCCAGCAGCATCCACAGGGGGCCCAATGAAAAACTGTTTTTT.